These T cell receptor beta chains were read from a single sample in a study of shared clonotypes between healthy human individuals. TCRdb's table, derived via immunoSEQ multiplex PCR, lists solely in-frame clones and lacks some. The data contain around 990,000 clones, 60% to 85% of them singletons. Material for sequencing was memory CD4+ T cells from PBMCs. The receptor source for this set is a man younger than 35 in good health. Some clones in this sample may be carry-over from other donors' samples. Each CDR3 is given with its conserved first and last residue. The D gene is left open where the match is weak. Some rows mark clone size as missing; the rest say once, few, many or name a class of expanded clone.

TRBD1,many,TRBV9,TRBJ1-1,TGTGCCAGCAGCGTTTCTGACAGGGGCACTGAAGCTTTCTTT,CASSVSDRGTEAFF
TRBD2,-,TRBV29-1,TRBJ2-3,TGCAGCGTTCGAGGGAGGGCAGATACGCAGTATTTT,CSVRGRADTQYF
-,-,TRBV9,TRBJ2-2,TGTGCCAGCAGCACAAGGGGGACCGGGGAGCTGTTTTTT,CASSTRGTGELFF
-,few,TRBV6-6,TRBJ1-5,TGTGCCAGCAGTCTCGGTTGGGGTGGCAATCAGCCCCAGCATTTT,CASSLGWGGNQPQHF
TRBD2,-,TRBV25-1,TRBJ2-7,TGTGCCAGCAGTGAGTCCACTAGCGGGCCTAACTACGAGCAGTACTTC,CASSESTSGPNYEQYF
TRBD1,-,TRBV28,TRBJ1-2,TGTGCCAGCAGTTTTCGGTCCGGGACAGGGATTAACTATGGCTACACCTTC,CASSFRSGTGINYGYTF
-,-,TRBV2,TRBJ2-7,TGTGCCAGCAGTGCAAATGGCCTAGCGTCCTCCTACGAGCAGTACTTC,CASSANGLASSYEQYF
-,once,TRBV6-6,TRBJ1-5,TGTGCCAGCAGTACAGGAGGGGGAAGCAATCAGCCCCAGCATTTT,CASSTGGGSNQPQHF
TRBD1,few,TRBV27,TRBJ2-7,TGTGCCAGCAGTTCGACAGGGGGCGCTGGGTACTTC,CASSSTGGAGYF
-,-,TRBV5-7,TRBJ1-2,TGTGCCAGCAGCTTAATCACAGGGCGTGCTAACTATGGCTACACCTTC,CASSLITGRANYGYTF
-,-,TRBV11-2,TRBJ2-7,TGTGCCAGCGGCAGGGACGGCTACGAGCAGTACTTC,CASGRDGYEQYF
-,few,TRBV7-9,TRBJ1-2,TGTGCCAGCAGCTTCGACTACTATGGCTACACCTTC,CASSFDYYGYTF
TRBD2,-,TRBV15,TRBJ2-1,TGTGCCACCGGAACACTAGCGGGGGGGAGCGCGGAGCAGTTCTTC,CATGTLAGGSAEQFF
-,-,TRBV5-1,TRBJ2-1,TGCGCCAGCAGCTTGGGGGCCGGAAGCCTCAATGAGCAGTTCTTC,CASSLGAGSLNEQFF
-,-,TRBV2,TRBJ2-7,TGTGCCAGCACTGAAAATAGTGGCGGCGCCTACGAGCAGTACTTC,CASTENSGGAYEQYF
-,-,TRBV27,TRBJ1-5,TGTGCCAGCAGTTTGGGGGGGACCCGGCCCCAGCATTTT,CASSLGGTRPQHF
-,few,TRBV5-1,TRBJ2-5,TGCGCCAGCAGCTTGTTGGGCGACGAGACCCAGTACTTC,CASSLLGDETQYF
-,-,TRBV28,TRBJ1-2,TGTGCCAGCACCTCACCGGGACCACTAGAAAGGAATGGCTACACCTTC,CASTSPGPLERNGYTF